The 17 T cell receptor beta chains reported below all come from one sample, sequenced in a study of regulatory T cells in long-lasting Graves disease. With iRepertoire HTBI primers and Arm-PCR of CDR3 regions, TCR beta libraries were built. Each CDR3 protein is one row after TCRdb ran MiXCR on the multiplex PCR reads. The table records about 310,000 distinct CDR3 sequences, approximately 20% of them present only once. The time point is: persistent/refractory GD, antithyroid drugs over 5 years with positive TRAb. The TCR library was prepared using RNA isolated from PBMCs. Sequenced material: peripheral blood mononuclear cells (PBMCs), taken when the disease was refractory, from a patient treated with antithyroid drugs. The origin of the receptors is a female donor with Graves disease.

The chain joins TRBV6-2 or TRBV6-3 to TRBJ2-7, with D possibly called TRBD1 or TRBD2 (7 bases each). V was shortened by 2 bases and J by 1 base, with 12 bases between the two germline ends. This CDR3 contains 15 residues. From germline, CDR1 is MNHEY and CDR2 SVGEGT. CDR3: CASSYGEGASYEQYF. CDR3 bases: TGTGCCAGCAGTTACGGGGAGGGGGCTTCCTACGAGCAGTACTTC.

The chain recombines TRBV9 with TRBJ2-3, with 8 bases matching TRBD2. The length of the CDR3 is 14 residues. The junction had 2 bases not matched to a gene; V was cut back by 4 bases and J by 1 base. Germline loops: CDR1 SGDLS, CDR2 YYNGEE. CDR3 protein: CASSFGGGTDTQYF. CDR3 coding DNA: TGTGCCAGCAGCTTCGGGGGGGGCACAGATACGCAGTATTTT.

Of note for this clonotype: This sequence may be a read error, since a much larger clone differs from it by one base. The rearrangement joins TRBV6-1 to TRBJ2-3, with TRBD2 identical over 14 bases. The CDR3 covers 18 residues. Germline CDR1 is MNHNS and CDR2 is SASEGT. V shed 6 bases, J shed 8 bases, and the junction held 16 bases outside the gene matches. Written as DNA, the CDR3 is TGTGCCAGCAGCCCGTTTATAGGGACTAGCGGGAGCGCAGTTACGCAGTATTTT. Translating it yields CASSPFIGTSGSAVTQYF.

This clonotype came up a few times. CDR3 sequence: CSARDVRGTYEQYF. Written as DNA, the CDR3 is TGCAGTGCTAGAGATGTTAGGGGAACCTACGAGCAGTACTTC. V and J are TRBV20-1 and TRBJ2-7, with D perhaps matching TRBD1 (5 bases). The germline V gene has CDR1 DFQATT and CDR2 SNEGSKA (reference sequence). Trimming pared 0 bases from V and 2 bases from J, leaving 11 bases between. CDR3 size: 14 residues.

This clonotype was recorded many times. The chain recombines TRBV28 with TRBJ1-2; D ambiguous. Germline assignment: CDR1 MDHEN and CDR2 SYDVKM. This CDR3 has 14 residues. The V gene lost 5 bases and the J gene lost 4 bases, with 14 bases spanning the gap. The DNA for the CDR3 is TGTGCCAGCAGTCCACCTAACACGGGCTATGGCTACACCTTC. Translating it yields CASSPPNTGYGYTF.

This clonotype was seen a few times. The chain employs TRBV7-2 and TRBJ1-1; D possibly corresponds to TRBD1 (5 bases). The CDR3 has 16 amino acids. Germline V gene sequence: CDR1 SGHTA, CDR2 FQGNSA. V lost 0 bases to trimming and J lost 0 bases, with 11 bases between them. The CDR3 DNA reads as TGTGCCAGCAGCTTAGCCCCCCGGGGCCTGAACACTGAAGCTTTCTTT. Its translation is CASSLAPRGLNTEAFF.

This clonotype was counted many times. The chain has TRBV6-1 and TRBJ2-2; D gene unclear. The CDR3 has 13 amino acids. CDR1 is MNHNS and CDR2 is SASEGT in the germline V gene. V was trimmed by 10 bases and J by 1 base, leaving 10 bases between them. The CDR3 loop is CAIRAMNTGELFF. The CDR3 bases are TGTGCCATCCGCGCGATGAACACCGGGGAGCTGTTTTTT.

The chain is built from TRBV9 and TRBJ2-5, with D possibly TRBD1 on 5 matching bases. The germline V and J ends were trimmed by 0 bases and 4 bases, with 7 bases remaining between them. From germline, CDR1 is SGDLS and CDR2 YYNGEE. This CDR3 region has 13 residues. CDR3 nucleotide sequence: TGTGCCAGCAGCGTAGAGGGGCGAGAGACCCAGTACTTC. This sequence encodes CASSVEGRETQYF.

This clonotype came up many times. This sequence joins TRBV20-1 and TRBJ2-5; tentative D call: TRBD1 (6 bases). Trimming removed 2 bases at V and 7 bases at J, with 17 bases between. Germline V gene sequence: CDR1 DFQATT, CDR2 SNEGSKA (reference sequence). The CDR3 sequence is 14 residues long. CDR3 residues: CSARTDSQTGTQYF. Here the CDR3 DNA reads TGCAGTGCTAGAACGGACAGCCAGACGGGGACCCAGTACTTC.

This clonotype came up a few times. V usage is TRBV28 and J usage is TRBJ2-3; D perhaps matches TRBD2 (6 bases). The V end was cut by 7 bases, the J end by 2 bases, with 16 bases between. The CDR3 is 15 residues long. Germline V lookup: CDR1 MDHEN, CDR2 SYDVKM. The CDR3 here is CASNSGTDYTDTQYF. The CDR3 nucleotides are TGTGCCAGCAATTCCGGGACGGACTACACAGATACGCAGTATTTT.

J is TRBJ2-5 and V is TRBV7-9; D tentatively fits TRBD1 or TRBD2 (5 bases each). The CDR3 is made up of 19 amino acids. Per the germline V gene, CDR1 is SEHNR and CDR2 is FQNEAQ (reference sequence). The germline V and J ends were trimmed by 3 bases and 4 bases, with 27 bases remaining between them. CDR3 in DNA: TGTGCCAGCAGCTTCACCCCATTCGGGGACGGGGATATTCGAGAGACCCAGTACTTC. The encoded protein is CASSFTPFGDGDIRETQYF.

V usage is TRBV6-1 and J usage is TRBJ1-2; 8 bases agree with TRBD1. The ends lost 7 bases at V and 8 bases at J; junction bases unmatched: 21. Germline values: CDR1 MNHNS, CDR2 SASEGT. CDR3 length: 17 amino acids. The CDR3 reads CASTFGQGAGGPRGYTF. In nucleotides, the CDR3 is TGTGCCAGCACCTTCGGCCAGGGGGCTGGGGGACCGCGAGGCTACACCTTC.

This clonotype was picked up many times. The chain joins TRBV6-1 to TRBJ1-1, with no clear D. This CDR3 spans 13 amino acids. The V end was cut by 8 bases, the J end by 4 bases, with 14 bases between. CDR1 is MNHNS and CDR2 is SASEGT in the germline V gene. Written as DNA, the CDR3 is TGTGCCAGCGCACCTCGGGCCGGCACTGAAGCTTTCTTT. Its translation: CASAPRAGTEAFF.

A word on this clonotype: This sequence may be a read error, since a much larger clone differs from it by one base. The chain uses TRBV6-1 and TRBJ1-2; possibly TRBD1 for D (6 bases). The CDR3 is made up of 14 amino acids. Germline V gene data show CDR1 as MNHNS and CDR2 as SASEGT. CDR3 DNA: TGTGCCAGCAGTGTCCGTGGACAGCTCTATGGCCACACCTTC. It encodes CASSVRGQLYGHTF.

This clonotype was found many times. V and J are TRBV6-1 and TRBJ1-5; D is ambiguous. Germline-derived CDR1 and CDR2 are MNHNS and SASEGT. V shed 6 bases and J shed 2 bases, with 8 bases lying between them. The CDR3 has 13 amino acids. CDR3 loop: CASRQSRNQPQHF. DNA for the CDR3: TGTGCCAGCAGGCAGAGCCGCAATCAGCCCCAGCATTTT.

The table lists this clonotype with many counts. The rearrangement joins TRBV30 to TRBJ2-7; D remains ambiguous. The CDR3 extends over 13 amino acids. Trimming pared 7 bases from V and 0 bases from J, leaving 13 bases between. From germline, CDR1 is GTSNPN and CDR2 SVGIG (reference sequence). The CDR3, as DNA: TGTGCCTCGACACGATCAAGCTCCTACGAGCAGTACTTC. This sequence encodes CASTRSSSYEQYF. Using reference TRBV30 and TRBJ2-7 for the parts outside the CDR3, the full variable domain is SQTIHQWPATLVQPVGSPLSLECTVEGTSNPNLYWYRQAAGRGLQLLFYSVGIGQISSEVPQNLSASRPQDRQFILSSKKLLLSDSGFYLCASTRSSSYEQYFGPGTRLTVT.

The chain links TRBV3-1 to TRBJ1-6; possibly TRBD1 for D (5 bases). Germline lookup yields CDR1 LGHDT and CDR2 YNNKEL (reference sequence). V lost 5 bases, J lost 7 bases, and 12 bases lay in between. The CDR3 length is 14 residues. The CDR3 reads CASSTSTVNSPLHF. CDR3 DNA sequence: TGTGCCAGCAGCACCTCGACAGTAAATTCACCCCTCCACTTT.